This T cell receptor (beta chain) was sequenced in a study of blood T cell repertoires in COVID-19. Study background: Specimens from acute and convalescent COVID-19 originated in the United States, Italy and Spain. PBMCs, B-cell-depleted T cells, or T cells were the source of the cDNA or gDNA that made up the material.

The table came from immunoSEQ multiplex PCR; TCRdb's copy has only in-frame clones and leaves some out. The top ten hold around 7.5% of the sample, which has hundreds of thousands of clones, about four fifths seen once. Followed over time, Seattle patients had been enrolled while infection was active. V lost 5 bases and J 3 bases, leaving 14 bases between the germline ends. Germline V gene lookup returns CDR1 MNHEY and CDR2 SVGAGI. The CDR3 contains 15 residues. This TCR was recovered from a woman aged 80 or older with COVID-19, enrolled during active disease. Sample: peripheral blood. The rearrangement joins TRBV6-5 to TRBJ1-5, with TRBD1 as a possible D gene (5 bases). The CDR3 nucleotides are TGTGCCAGCAGTACGCAGGCAGGGCACAATCAGCCCCAGCATTTT. Translated: CASSTQAGHNQPQHF.